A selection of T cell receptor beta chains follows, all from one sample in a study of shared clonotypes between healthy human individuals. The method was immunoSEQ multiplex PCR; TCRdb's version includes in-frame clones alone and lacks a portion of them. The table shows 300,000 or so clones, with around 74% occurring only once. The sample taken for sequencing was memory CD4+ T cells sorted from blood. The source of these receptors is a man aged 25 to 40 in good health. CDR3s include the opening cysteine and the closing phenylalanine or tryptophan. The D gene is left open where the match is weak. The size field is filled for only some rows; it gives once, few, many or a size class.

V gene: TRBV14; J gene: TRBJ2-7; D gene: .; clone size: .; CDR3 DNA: TGTGCCAGCAGCCAAGATCCTAGCCGCTGGTACGAGCAGTACTTC; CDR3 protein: CASSQDPSRWYEQYF
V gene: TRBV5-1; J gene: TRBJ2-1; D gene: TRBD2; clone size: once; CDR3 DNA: TGCGCCAGCAGACTGGCGGGAGACTCCTACAATGAGCAGTTCTTC; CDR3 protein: CASRLAGDSYNEQFF
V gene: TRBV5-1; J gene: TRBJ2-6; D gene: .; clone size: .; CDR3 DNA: TGCGCCAGCAGCTTGGAGGGGTCCGGGGCCAACGTCCTGACTTTC; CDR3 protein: CASSLEGSGANVLTF
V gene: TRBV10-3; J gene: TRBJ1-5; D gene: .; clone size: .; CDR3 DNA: TGTGCCACAACCTCGGACAGAGATCAGCCCCAGCATTTT; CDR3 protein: CATTSDRDQPQHF
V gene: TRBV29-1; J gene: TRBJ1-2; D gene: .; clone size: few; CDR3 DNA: TGCAGCGTAGGAGGGTTTTATGGCTACACCTTC; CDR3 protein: CSVGGFYGYTF
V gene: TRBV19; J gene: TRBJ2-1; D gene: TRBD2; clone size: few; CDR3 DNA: TGTGCCAGTAGTATACAAACAGCGGGAGATGAGCAGTTCTTC; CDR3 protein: CASSIQTAGDEQFF
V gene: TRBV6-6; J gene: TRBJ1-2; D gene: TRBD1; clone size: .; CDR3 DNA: TGTGCCAGCAGTTACCCGGGACAGATCCTCGACGGCTACACCTTC; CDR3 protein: CASSYPGQILDGYTF
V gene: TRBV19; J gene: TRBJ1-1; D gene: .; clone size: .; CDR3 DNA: TGTGCCAGTAGTATAGACCGACAGGCCATTCGCTCAACTGAAGCTTTCTTT; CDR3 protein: CASSIDRQAIRSTEAFF
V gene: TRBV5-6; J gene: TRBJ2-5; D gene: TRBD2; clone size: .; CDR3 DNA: TGTGCCAGCAGCTTGGGGACTAGCGGGAGGGCAATGAGGCAAGAGACCCAGTACTTC; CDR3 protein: CASSLGTSGRAMRQETQYF
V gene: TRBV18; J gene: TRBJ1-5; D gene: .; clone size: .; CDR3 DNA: TGTGCCAGCTCACGCCAAGGTTCAGGGTTCGGTCAGCCCCAGCATTTT; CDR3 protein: CASSRQGSGFGQPQHF
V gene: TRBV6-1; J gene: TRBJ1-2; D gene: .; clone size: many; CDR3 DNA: TGTGCCAGCAGTCCTGTATTTAGGGGCGCCTATGGCTACACCTTC; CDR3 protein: CASSPVFRGAYGYTF
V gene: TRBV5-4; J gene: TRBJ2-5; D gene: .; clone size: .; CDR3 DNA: TGTGCCAGCCGTCCCGACAGAGGTAAAGAGACCCAGTACTTC; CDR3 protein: CASRPDRGKETQYF
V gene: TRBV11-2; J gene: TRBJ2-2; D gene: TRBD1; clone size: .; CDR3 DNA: TGTGCCAGCAGCTTATTGACAGGGCGCACCGGGGAGCTGTTTTTT; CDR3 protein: CASSLLTGRTGELFF
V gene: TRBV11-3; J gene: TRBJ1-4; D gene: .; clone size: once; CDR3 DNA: TGTGCCAGCAGCGGTGGGGACGAAAAACTGTTTTTT; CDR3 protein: CASSGGDEKLFF
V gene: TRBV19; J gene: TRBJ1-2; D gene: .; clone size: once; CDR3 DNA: TGTGCCAGTAGCCAATGGGGGGGTCGTAGAGATGGCTACACCTTC; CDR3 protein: CASSQWGGRRDGYTF
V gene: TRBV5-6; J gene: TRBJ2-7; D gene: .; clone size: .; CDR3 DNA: TGTGCCAGCAGCTTACGGGGGCAGGGCTACGAGCAGTACTTC; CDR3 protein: CASSLRGQGYEQYF
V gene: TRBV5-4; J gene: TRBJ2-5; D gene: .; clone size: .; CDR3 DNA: TGTGCCAGCAGCTTGAGAGAGACCCAGTACTTC; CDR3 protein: CASSLRETQYF
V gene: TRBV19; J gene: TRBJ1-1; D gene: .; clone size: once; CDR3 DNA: TGTGCCAGTAGTATCACTTCAGGGTTTTTGAACACTGAAGCTTTCTTT; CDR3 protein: CASSITSGFLNTEAFF
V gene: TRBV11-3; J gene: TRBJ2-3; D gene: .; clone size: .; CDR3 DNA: TGTGCCAGCAGTATGTCATTAAGCACAGATACGCAGTATTTT; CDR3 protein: CASSMSLSTDTQYF
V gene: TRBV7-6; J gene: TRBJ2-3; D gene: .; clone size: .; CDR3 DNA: TGTGCCAGCAGTTGGGAGGAGATGGACTCAAAGAACACAGATACGCAGTATTTT; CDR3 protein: CASSWEEMDSKNTDTQYF
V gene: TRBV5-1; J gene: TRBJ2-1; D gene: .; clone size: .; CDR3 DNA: TGCGCCAGCAGCTGGGGCGGCTCTATCCTCTCCTACAATGAGCAGTTCTTC; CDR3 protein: CASSWGGSILSYNEQFF
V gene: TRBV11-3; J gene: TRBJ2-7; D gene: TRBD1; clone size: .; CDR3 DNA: TGTGCCAGCAGCCGAGGGACAGGGTCGTATTACGAGCAGTACTTC; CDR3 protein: CASSRGTGSYYEQYF
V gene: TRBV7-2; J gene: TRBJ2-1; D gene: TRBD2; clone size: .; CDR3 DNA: TGTGCCAGCAGTTCCTTCCTAGCGGAATCCTACAATGAGCAGTTCTTC; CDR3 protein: CASSSFLAESYNEQFF